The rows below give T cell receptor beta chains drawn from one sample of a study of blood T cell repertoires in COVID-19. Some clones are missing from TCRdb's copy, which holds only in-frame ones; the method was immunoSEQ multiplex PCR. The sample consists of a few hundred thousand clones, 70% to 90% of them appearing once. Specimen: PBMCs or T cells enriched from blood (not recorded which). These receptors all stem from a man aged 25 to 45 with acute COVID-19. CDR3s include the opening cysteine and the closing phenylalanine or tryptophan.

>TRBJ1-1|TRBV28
CASTSGRATSSEAFF
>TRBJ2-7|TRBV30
CAWSGGADWPSSYEQYF
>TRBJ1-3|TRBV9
CASSVAQSGESLGNTIYF
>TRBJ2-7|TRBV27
CASSFGDRGFDEQYF
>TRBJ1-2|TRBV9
CASRRGTDTYGYTF
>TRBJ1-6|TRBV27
CASSPRDSPSPLHF
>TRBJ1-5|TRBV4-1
CASSQNGQGENSNQPQHF
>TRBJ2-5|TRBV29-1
CSVHGQQETQYF
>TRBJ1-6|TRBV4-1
CASSQPRGNSPLHF
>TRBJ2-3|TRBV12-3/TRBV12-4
CASKLAATDTQYF